Sequencing of this T cell receptor beta chain was carried out in a study of T cells in Graves' hyperthyroidism and ophthalmopathy. Study-wide points: The model made its ophthalmopathy prediction, and onset followed a median approximately 6 months later. Most thyroid clonotypes expanded above 0.001 were also detected in blood.

Hyperthyroidism had been newly diagnosed in patients aged 18 to 65, and its duration was under 2 months. From germline, CDR1 is PRHDT and CDR2 FYEKMQ (reference sequence). The CDR3 is 13 residues long. The V end was cut by 0 bases, the J end by 3 bases, with 5 bases between. Amplified TCR beta CDR3 regions came from RNA transcripts. HTBI primers were used for first-round RT-PCR of the TCR CDR3. TCRdb itself ran the multiplex PCR reads through MiXCR, one entry per CDR3 protein. The data contain hundreds of thousands of distinct CDR3 sequences, around 20% of them singletons. Comment on this clonotype: The antigen remains unidentified.

Sequences were obtained from blood. The source is a woman aged 45-59 years with Graves' hyperthyroidism that later progressed to Graves' ophthalmopathy. The chain combines TRBV13 with TRBJ1-2; no clear D. CDR3 in amino acids: CASSLGWDYGYTF. CDR3 coding DNA: TGTGCCAGCAGCTTAGGATGGGACTATGGCTACACCTTC.